The 4 T cell receptor beta chains listed next were all sequenced from one sample in a study of T cell responses to AZD1222 COVID-19 vaccine. This table comes from immunoSEQ multiplex PCR, and its TCRdb copy is limited to in-frame clones, with some not included. The profile shows tens of thousands of clones, 85% to 90% of them singletons. This specimen consisted of peripheral blood, obtained 28 days after the second AZD1222 dose. All receptors come from an adult who received the AZD1222 COVID-19 vaccine.

The count of this clone is one. This chain connects TRBV6-5 to TRBJ1-4; D is ambiguous. Trimming took 6 bases from V and 7 from J, leaving 18 bases between them. The germline V gene encodes CDR1 MNHEY and CDR2 SVGAGI. CDR3 length: 15 amino acids. The CDR3 bases are TGTGCCAGCAGCTCCTCGCTCGTGGCGGGTGAAAAACTGTTTTTT. This gives the protein CASSSSLVAGEKLFF.

DNA of the CDR3: TGTGCCAGCAGCTTAGATGGGGCGAATGATTCACCCCTCCACTTT. It specifies CASSLDGANDSPLHF. The gene calls are TRBV7-2 and TRBJ1-6, with a possible D match to TRBD1 (5 bases). CDR3 length: 15 residues. Germline lookup yields CDR1 SGHTA and CDR2 FQGNSA. V shed 1 base and J shed 8 bases, with 12 bases lying between them.

This clone has just one count. The chain links TRBV29-1 to TRBJ2-7; maybe TRBD2 (6 bases). CDR3 size: 16 residues. V lost 4 bases and J lost 6, with 25 bases in between. CDR1 SQVTM and CDR2 ANQGSEA come from the germline V gene. This CDR3 is CSVAAQFGDSSFEQYF. In DNA, the CDR3 is TGCAGCGTTGCCGCCCAATTCGGGGACTCCTCATTCGAGCAGTACTTC.

This chain uses TRBV7-9 with TRBJ1-2; D may be TRBD1 (5 bases). The CDR3 covers 14 residues. Germline CDR1 is SEHNR and CDR2 is FQNEAQ (reference sequence). The germline V and J ends were trimmed by 5 bases and 6 bases, with 16 bases remaining between them. CDR3 region: CASSAWGLTDGYTF. CDR3 sequence (DNA): TGTGCCAGCAGCGCGTGGGGACTTACTGATGGCTACACCTTC.